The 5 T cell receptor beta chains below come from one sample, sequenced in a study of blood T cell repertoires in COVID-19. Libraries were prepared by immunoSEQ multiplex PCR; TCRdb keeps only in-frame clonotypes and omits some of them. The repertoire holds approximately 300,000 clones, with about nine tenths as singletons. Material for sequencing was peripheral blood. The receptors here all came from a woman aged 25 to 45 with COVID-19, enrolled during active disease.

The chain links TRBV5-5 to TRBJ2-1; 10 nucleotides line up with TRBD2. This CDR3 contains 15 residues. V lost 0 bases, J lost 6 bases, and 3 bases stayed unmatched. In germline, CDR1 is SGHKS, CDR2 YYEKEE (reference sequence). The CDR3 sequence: CASSLGLAGANEQFF. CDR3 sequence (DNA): TGTGCCAGCAGCTTGGGCCTAGCGGGAGCCAATGAGCAGTTCTTC.

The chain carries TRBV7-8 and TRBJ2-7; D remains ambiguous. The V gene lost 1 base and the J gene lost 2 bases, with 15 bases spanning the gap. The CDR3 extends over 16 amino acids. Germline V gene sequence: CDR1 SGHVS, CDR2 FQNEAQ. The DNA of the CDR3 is TGTGCCAGCAGCTTAGTGGCGGCTTATATACCCTACGAGCAGTACTTC. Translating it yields CASSLVAAYIPYEQYF.

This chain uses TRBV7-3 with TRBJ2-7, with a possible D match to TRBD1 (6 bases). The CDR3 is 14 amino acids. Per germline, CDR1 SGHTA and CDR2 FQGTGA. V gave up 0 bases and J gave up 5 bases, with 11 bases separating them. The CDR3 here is CASSLTAAGDEQYF. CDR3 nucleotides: TGTGCCAGCAGCTTAACGGCGGCAGGGGACGAGCAGTACTTC.

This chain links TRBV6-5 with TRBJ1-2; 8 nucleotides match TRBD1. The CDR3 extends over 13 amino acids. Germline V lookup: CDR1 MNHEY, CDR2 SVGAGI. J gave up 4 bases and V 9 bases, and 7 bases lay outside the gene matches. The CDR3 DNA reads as TGTGCCAGTTCCAGGGGGCCCGGCTATGGCTACACCTTC. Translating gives CASSRGPGYGYTF.

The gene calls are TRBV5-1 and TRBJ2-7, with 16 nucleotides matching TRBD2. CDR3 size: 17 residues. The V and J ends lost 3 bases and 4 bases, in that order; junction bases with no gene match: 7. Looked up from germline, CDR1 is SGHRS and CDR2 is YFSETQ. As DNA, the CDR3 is TGCGCCAGCAGCTCGGGACTAGCGGGAGGGCCAGGGTACGAGCAGTACTTC. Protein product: CASSSGLAGGPGYEQYF.